This T cell receptor (beta chain) is drawn from a study of CD8+ T cells in alopecia areata. Study-wide findings and caveats: Because of a solitary nonresponder, the connection of baseline CD8+ expansion to response stays uncertain.

This clone was detected a few times. Its specificity is not known. Treatment meaning: oral pan-JAK inhibitor, 5-10 mg twice daily. Germline V gives CDR1 SGHTA, CDR2 FQGNSA. The CDR3 totals 15 residues. The V end lost 5 bases, the J end lost 4 bases, and 17 bases lay between the germline ends. Reverse transcription of extracted RNA yielded cDNA, which provided the sequencing template. Sequenced by immunoSEQ multiplex PCR; TCRdb stores in-frame clones only, minus some. Of about 150,000 clones listed, roughly 65% are singletons. The chain recombines TRBV7-2 with TRBJ2-5, with D possibly called TRBD1 or TRBD2 (7 bases each). Sequenced material: CD4+ T cells sorted from blood, taken at week 4, from a patient treated with tofacitinib. This receptor was taken from a human donor with alopecia areata. As DNA, the CDR3 is TGTGCCAGCAGCCCCGCAGGGGGGGGAGGAGAGACCCAGTACTTC. Residues: CASSPAGGGGETQYF.